The clone carrying this T cell receptor (beta chain) came up many times. Antigen specificity is unknown. The data belong to a study of T cells in Graves' hyperthyroidism and ophthalmopathy. Findings and limits, study-wide: Researchers report that a 13 V-J model separated ophthalmopathy from stable hyperthyroidism. Ophthalmopathy got predicted by the model a median approximately 6.4 months before its onset.

This CDR3 comprises 13 residues. From germline, CDR1 is SGHAT and CDR2 FQNNGV. V was clipped by 7 bases and J by 4 bases; unmatched bases: 4. There were TCR beta CDR3 regions amplified from RNA transcripts. In the first-round RT-PCR of the TCR CDR3, the HTBI primer set was used. Each CDR3 protein is one row after TCRdb ran MiXCR on the multiplex PCR reads. The sample contains about 59,000 distinct CDR3 sequences, under 70% of which appear only once. Each ophthalmopathy patient scored at least 3 on the Clinical Activity Score and at least 4 on NOSPECS grade, with duration under 3 months. Thyroid ultrasound and orbital computed tomography, with clinical symptoms and serum thyroxine and TRAb, informed diagnoses.

V usage is TRBV11-2 and J usage is TRBJ2-5; 9 nucleotides match TRBD2. Sequenced: blood. The receptor was derived from a woman aged 55-69 years with Graves' ophthalmopathy. This CDR3 is CASNLAGLETQYF. The CDR3 DNA reads TGTGCCAGCAACCTAGCGGGACTAGAGACCCAGTACTTC.